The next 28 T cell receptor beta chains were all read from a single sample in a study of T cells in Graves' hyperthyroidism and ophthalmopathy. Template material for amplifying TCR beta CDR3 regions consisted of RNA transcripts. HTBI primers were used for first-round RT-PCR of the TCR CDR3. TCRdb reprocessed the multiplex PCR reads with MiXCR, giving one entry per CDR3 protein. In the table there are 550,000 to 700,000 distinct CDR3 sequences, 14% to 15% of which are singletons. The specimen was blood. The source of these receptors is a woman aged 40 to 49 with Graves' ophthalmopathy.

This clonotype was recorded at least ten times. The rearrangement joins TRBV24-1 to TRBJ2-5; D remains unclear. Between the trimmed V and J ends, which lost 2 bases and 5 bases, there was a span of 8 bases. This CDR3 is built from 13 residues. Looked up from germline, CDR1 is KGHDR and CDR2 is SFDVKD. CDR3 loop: CATSDSTQETQYF. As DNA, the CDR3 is TGTGCCACCAGTGATTCGACGCAGGAGACCCAGTACTTC.

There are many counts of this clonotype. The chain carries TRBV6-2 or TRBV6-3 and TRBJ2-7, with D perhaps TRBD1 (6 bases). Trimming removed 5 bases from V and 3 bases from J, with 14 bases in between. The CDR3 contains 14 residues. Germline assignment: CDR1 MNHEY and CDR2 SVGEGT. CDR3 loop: CASSTRTDDYEQYF. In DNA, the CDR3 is TGTGCCAGCAGTACTCGGACAGACGACTACGAGCAGTACTTC.

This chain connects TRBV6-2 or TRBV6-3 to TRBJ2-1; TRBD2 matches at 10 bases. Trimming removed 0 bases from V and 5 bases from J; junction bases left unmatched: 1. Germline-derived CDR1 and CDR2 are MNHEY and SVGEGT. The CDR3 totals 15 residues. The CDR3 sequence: CASSYSGLADNEQFF. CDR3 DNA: TGTGCCAGCAGTTACTCCGGACTAGCGGACAATGAGCAGTTCTTC.

CDR3 sequence (DNA): TGTGCCAGCAGTTTCGGACAGGGGAACGTTCAGCCCCAGCATTTT. Protein: CASSFGQGNVQPQHF. This chain uses TRBV28 with TRBJ1-5; 9 nucleotides match TRBD1. V shed 3 bases, J shed 6 bases, and the junction held 6 bases outside the gene matches. Germline V CDR1 and CDR2: MDHEN, SYDVKM. This CDR3 contains 15 residues.

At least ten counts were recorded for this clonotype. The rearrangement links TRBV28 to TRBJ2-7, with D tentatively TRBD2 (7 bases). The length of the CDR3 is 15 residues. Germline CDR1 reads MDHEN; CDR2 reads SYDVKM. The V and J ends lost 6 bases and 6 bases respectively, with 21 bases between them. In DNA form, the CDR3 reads TGTGCCAGCAGACCCCAAGGGGGGGGTTTCGGCGAGCAGTACTTC. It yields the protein CASRPQGGGFGEQYF.

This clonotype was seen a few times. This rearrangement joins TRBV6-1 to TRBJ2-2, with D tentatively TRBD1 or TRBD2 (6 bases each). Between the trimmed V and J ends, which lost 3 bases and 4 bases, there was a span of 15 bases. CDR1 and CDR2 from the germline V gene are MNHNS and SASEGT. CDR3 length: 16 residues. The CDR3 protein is CASSEAEGGGTGELFF. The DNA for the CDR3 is TGTGCCAGCAGTGAGGCGGAGGGGGGAGGCACCGGGGAGCTGTTTTTT.

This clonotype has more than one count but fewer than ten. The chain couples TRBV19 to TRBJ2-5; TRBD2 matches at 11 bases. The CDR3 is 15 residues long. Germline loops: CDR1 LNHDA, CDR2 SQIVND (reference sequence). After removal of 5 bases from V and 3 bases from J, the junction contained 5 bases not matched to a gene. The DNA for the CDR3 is TGTGCCAGTAGTTCGGGACTAGCGGTAAAAGAGACCCAGTACTTC. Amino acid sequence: CASSSGLAVKETQYF.

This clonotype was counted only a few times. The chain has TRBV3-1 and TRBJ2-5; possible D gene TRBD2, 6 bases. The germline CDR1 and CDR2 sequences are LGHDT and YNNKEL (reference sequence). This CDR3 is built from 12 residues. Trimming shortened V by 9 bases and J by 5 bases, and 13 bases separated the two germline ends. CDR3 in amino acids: CASLGRQETQYF. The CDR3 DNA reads TGTGCCAGTTTGGGGAGGCAGGAGACCCAGTACTTC.

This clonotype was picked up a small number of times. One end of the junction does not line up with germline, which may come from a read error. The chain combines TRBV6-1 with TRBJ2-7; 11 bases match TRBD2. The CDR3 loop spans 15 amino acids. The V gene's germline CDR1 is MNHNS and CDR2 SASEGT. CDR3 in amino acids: CAGRGPGLADYEQYF. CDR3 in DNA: TGTGCCGGCAGAGGTCCGGGACTAGCGGACTACGAGCAGTACTTC.

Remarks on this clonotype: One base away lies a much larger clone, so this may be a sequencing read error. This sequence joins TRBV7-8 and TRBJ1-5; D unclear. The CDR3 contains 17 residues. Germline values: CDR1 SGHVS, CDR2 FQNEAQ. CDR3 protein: CAISLARYLEIYQPQHF. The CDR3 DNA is TGTGCCATCAGCTTAGCGCGGTACTTAGAGATCTATCAGCCCCAGCATTTT.

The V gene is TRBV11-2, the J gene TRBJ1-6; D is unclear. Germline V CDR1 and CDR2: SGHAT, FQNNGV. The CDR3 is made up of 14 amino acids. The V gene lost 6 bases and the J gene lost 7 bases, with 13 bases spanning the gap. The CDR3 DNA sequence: TGTGCCAGCAGTAATAGAGGAGGGAATTCACCCCTCCACTTT. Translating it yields CASSNRGGNSPLHF.

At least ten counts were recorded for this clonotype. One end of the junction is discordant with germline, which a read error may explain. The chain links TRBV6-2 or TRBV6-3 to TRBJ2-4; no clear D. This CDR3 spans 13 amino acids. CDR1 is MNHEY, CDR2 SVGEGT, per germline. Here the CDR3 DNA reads TGTGCCAGCAGCCGTGCAGCCGAAAACATTCAGTACTTC. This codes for CASSRAAENIQYF.

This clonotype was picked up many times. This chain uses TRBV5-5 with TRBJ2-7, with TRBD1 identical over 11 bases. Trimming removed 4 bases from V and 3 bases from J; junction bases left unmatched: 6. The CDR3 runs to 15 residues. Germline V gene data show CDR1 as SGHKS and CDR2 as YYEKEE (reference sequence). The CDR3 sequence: CASSRSGTGGYEQYF. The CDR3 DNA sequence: TGTGCCAGCAGCCGCTCCGGGACAGGGGGCTACGAGCAGTACTTC.

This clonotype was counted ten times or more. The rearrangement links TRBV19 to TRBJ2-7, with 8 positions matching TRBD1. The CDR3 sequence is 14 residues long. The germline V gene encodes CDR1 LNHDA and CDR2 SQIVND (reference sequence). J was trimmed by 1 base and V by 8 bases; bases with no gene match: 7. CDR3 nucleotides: TGTGCCAGTCGACCTTACAGGGGGTCCTACGAGCAGTACTTC. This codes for CASRPYRGSYEQYF.

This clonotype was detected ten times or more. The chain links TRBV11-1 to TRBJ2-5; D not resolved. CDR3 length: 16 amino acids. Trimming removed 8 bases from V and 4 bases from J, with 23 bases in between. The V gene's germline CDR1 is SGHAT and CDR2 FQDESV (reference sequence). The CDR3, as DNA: TGTGCCAGCTCCTTGGGATACACGAACTCCCCAGAGACCCAGTACTTC. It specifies CASSLGYTNSPETQYF.

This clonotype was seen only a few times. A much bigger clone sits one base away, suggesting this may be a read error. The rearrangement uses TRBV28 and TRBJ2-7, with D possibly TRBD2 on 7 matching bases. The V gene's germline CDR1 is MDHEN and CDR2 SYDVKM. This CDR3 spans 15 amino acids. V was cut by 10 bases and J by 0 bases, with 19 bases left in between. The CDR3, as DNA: TGTGCCATCGGGGGGCGGGGCCTTAGCTCCTACGAGCAGTACTTC. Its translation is CAIGGRGLSSYEQYF.

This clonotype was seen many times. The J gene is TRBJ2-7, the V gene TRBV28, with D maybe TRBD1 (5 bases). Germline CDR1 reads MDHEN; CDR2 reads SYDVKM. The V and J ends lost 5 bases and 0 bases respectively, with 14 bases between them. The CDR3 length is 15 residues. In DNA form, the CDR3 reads TGTGCCAGCAGTGGCACAGGAGTTCTCTCCTACGAGCAGTACTTC. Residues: CASSGTGVLSYEQYF.

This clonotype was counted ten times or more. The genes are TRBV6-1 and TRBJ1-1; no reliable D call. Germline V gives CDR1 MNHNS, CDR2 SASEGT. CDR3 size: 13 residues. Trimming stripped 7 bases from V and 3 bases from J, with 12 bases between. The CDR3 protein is CASTSLWDTEAFF. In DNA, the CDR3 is TGTGCCAGCACGTCGTTGTGGGACACTGAAGCTTTCTTT.

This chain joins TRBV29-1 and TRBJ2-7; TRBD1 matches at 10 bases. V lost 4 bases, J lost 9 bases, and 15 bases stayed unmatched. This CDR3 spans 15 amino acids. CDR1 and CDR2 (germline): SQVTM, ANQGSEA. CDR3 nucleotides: TGCAGCGTTGGGGCAACCGGGACAGGGGAAGGGGGGCAGTACTTC. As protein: CSVGATGTGEGGQYF.

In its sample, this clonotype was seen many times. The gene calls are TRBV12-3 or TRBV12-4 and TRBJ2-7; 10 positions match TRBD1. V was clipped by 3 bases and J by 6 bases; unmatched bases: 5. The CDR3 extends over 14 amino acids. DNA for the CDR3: TGTGCCAGCAGTTTGGGGACAGGGGTTGCCGAGCAGTACTTC. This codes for CASSLGTGVAEQYF.

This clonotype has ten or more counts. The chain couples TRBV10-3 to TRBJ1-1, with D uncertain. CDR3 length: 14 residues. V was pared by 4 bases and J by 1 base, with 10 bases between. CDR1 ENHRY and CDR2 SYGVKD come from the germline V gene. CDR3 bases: TGTGCCATCAGTGCCCTACAACAGAACACTGAAGCTTTCTTT. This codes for CAISALQQNTEAFF.

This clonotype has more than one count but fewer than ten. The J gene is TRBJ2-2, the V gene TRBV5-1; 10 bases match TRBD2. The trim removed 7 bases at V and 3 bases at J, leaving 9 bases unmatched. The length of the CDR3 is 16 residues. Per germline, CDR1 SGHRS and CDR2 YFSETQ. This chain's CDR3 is CASRARLAGDTGELFF. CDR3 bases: TGCGCCAGCCGCGCTCGCCTAGCGGGAGACACCGGGGAGCTGTTTTTT.

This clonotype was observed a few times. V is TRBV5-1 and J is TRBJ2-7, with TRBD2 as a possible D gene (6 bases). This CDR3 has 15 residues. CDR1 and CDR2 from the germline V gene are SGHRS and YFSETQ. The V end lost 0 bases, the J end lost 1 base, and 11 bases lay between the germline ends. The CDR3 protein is CASSLELAQSYEQYF. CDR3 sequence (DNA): TGCGCCAGCAGCTTGGAACTAGCTCAATCCTACGAGCAGTACTTC. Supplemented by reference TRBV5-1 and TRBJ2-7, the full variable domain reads KAGVTQTPRYLIKTRGQQVTLSCSPISGHRSVSWYQQTPGQGLQFLFEYFSETQRNKGNFPGRFSGRQFSNSRSEMNVSTLELGDSALYLCASSLELAQSYEQYFGPGTRLTVT.

The CDR3 loop is CASSQDSLEGYEQYF. The CDR3 DNA reads as TGTGCCAGCAGCCAAGATTCGCTTGAGGGCTACGAGCAGTACTTC. The chain carries TRBV4-2 and TRBJ2-7, with D perhaps matching TRBD2 (5 bases). The CDR3 length is 15 residues. V was pared by 0 bases and J by 3 bases, with 12 bases between. CDR1 and CDR2 from the germline V gene are LGHNA and YNFKEQ.

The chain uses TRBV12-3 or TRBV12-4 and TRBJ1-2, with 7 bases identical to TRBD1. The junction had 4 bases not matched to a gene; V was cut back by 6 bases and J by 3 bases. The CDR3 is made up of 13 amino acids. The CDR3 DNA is TGTGCCAGCAGGTCTACAGGGGACTATGGCTACACCTTC. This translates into CASRSTGDYGYTF.

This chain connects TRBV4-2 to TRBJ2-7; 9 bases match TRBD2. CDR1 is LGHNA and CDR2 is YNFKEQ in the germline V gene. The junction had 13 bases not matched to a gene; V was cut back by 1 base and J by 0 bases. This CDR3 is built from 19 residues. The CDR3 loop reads CASSQAGGAGGQISYEQYF. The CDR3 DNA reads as TGTGCCAGCAGCCAAGCAGGTGGAGCGGGAGGCCAAATCTCCTACGAGCAGTACTTC.

Here the CDR3 reads CASSPGLAGVETGELFF. The CDR3 DNA is TGTGCCAGCAGCCCGGGACTAGCGGGAGTCGAAACCGGGGAGCTGTTTTTT. This chain joins TRBV11-2 and TRBJ2-2; 14 positions agree with TRBD2. Germline assignment: CDR1 SGHAT and CDR2 FQNNGV. The CDR3 is 17 residues long. J was trimmed by 5 bases and V by 5 bases; bases with no gene match: 7.

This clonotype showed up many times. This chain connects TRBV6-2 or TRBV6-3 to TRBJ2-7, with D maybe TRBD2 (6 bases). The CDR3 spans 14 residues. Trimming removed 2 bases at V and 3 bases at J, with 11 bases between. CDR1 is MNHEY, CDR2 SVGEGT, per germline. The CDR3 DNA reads TGTGCCAGCAGTTACGAGGCTAGCGACTACGAGCAGTACTTC. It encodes CASSYEASDYEQYF.